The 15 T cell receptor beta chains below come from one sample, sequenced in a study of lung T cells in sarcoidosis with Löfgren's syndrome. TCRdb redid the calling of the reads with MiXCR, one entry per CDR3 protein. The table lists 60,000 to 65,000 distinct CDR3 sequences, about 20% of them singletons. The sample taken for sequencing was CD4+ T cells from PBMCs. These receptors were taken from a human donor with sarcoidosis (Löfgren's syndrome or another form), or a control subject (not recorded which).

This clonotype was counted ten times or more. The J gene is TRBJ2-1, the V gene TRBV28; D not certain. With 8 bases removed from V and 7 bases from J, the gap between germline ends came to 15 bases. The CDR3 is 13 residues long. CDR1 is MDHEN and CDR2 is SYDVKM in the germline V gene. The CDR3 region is CASHTPPANEQFF. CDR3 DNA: TGTGCCAGCCATACCCCACCAGCAAATGAGCAGTTCTTC.

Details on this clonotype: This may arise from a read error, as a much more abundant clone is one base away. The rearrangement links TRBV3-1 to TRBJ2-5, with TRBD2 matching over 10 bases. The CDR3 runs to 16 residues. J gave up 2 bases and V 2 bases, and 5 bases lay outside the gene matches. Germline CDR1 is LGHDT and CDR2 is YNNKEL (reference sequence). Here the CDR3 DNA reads TGTGCCAGCAGCCAATCTAGCGGGAGTTCTCAAGAGACCCAGTACTTC. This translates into CASSQSSGSSQETQYF.

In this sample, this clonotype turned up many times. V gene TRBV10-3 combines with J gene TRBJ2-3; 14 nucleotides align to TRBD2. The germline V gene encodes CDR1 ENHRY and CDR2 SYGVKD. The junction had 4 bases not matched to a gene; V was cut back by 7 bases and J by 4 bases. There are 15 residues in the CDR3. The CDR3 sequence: CAITRTSGGSDTQYF. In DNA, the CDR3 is TGTGCCATCACCCGGACTAGCGGGGGGTCAGATACGCAGTATTTT.

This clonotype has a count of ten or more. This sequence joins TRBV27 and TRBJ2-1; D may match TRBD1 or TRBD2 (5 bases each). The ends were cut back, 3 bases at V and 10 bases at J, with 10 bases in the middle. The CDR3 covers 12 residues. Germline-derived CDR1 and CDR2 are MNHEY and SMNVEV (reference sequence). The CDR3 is CASSFIRGEQFF. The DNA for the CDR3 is TGTGCCAGCAGTTTCATCCGGGGCGAGCAGTTCTTC.

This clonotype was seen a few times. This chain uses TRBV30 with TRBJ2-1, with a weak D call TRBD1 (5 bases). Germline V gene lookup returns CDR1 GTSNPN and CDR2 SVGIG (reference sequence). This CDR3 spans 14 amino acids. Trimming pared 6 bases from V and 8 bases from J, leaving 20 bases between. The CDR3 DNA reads TGTGCCTGTGGAAAAGGGGCTCCAAGGGATGAGCAGTTCTTC. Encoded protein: CACGKGAPRDEQFF.

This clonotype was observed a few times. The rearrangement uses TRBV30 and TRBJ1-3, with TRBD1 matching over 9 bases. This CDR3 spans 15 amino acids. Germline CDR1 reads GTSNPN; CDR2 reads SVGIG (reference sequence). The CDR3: CARGTGRNSGNTIYF. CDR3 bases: TGTGCGCGAGGGACAGGGCGCAACTCTGGAAACACCATATATTTT. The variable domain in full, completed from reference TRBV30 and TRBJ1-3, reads SQTIHQWPATLVQPVGSPLSLECTVEGTSNPNLYWYRQAAGRGLQLLFYSVGIGQISSEVPQNLSASRPQDRQFILSSKKLLLSDSGFYLCARGTGRNSGNTIYFGEGSWLTVV.

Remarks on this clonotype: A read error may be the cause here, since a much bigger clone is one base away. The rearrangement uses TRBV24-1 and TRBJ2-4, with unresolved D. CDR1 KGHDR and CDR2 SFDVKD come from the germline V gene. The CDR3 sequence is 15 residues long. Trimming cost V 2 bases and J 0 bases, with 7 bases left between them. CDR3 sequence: CATSDSNTAKNIQYF. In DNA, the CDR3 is TGTGCCACCAGTGATTCTAATACAGCCAAAAACATTCAGTACTTC.

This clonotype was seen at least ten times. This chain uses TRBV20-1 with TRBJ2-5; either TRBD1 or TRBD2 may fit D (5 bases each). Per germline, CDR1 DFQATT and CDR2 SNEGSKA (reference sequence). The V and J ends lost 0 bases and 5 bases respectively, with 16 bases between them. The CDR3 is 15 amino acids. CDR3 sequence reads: CSAREVQGRRETQYF. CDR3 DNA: TGCAGTGCTAGAGAGGTCCAGGGACGGAGGGAGACCCAGTACTTC.

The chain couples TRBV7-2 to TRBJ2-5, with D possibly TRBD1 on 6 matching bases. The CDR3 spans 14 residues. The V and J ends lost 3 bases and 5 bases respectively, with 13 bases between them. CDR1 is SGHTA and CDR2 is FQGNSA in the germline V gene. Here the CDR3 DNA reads TGTGCCAGCAGCTTTGACTACCAGGGGGAGACCCAGTACTTC. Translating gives CASSFDYQGETQYF.

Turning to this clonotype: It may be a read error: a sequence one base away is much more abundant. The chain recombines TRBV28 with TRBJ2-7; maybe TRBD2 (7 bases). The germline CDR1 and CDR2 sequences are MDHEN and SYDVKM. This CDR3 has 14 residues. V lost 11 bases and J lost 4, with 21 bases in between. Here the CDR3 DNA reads TGTGCCGGTCTGGCGAACAGGGAGGGTTACGAGCAGTACTTC. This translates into CAGLANREGYEQYF.

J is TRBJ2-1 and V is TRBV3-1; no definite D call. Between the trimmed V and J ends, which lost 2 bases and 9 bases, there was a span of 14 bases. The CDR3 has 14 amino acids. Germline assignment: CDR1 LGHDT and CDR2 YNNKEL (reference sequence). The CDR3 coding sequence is TGTGCCAGCAGCCAATCACTCGTCGTGAGTGAGCAGTTCTTC. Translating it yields CASSQSLVVSEQFF.

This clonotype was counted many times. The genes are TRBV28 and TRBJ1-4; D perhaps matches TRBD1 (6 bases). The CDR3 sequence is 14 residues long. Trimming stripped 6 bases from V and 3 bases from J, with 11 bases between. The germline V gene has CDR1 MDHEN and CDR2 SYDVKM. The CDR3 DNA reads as TGTGCCAGCAGCCCCGGGACACCTAATGAAAAACTGTTTTTT. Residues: CASSPGTPNEKLFF.

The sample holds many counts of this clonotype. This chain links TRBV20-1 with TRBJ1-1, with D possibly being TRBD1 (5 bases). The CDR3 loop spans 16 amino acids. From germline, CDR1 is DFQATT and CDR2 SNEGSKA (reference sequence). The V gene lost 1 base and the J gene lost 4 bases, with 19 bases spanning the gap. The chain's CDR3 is CSARVVALQVGTEAFF. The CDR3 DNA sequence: TGCAGTGCTAGAGTAGTGGCGCTACAGGTGGGCACTGAAGCTTTCTTT.

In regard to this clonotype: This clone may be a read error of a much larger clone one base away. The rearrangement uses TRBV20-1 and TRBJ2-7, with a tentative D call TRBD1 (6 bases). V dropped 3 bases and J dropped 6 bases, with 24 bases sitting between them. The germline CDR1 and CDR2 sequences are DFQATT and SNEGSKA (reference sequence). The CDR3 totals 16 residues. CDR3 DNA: TGCAGTGCTAGGGAGAGGGGGAGAGGATGTGATCGCGAGCAGTACTTC. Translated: CSARERGRGCDREQYF.

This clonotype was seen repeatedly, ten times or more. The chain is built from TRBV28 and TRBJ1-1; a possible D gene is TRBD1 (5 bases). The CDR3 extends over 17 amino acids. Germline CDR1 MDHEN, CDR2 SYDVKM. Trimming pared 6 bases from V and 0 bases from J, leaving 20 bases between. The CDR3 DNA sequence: TGTGCCAGCAGGCCTACCTACGGGGCCCTCATGAACACTGAAGCTTTCTTT. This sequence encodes CASRPTYGALMNTEAFF.